The 6 T cell receptor beta chains below were found in one sample sequenced in a study of vaccination effects on CD4 cells after COVID-19. For these receptors, no antigen is known. Assay: immunoSEQ multiplex PCR; the TCRdb copy retains only in-frame clones and omits some. The sample lists about 45,000 clones; around 80% were seen once. Antigen-specific CD4+ T cells expanded by the ViraFEST assay with viral peptide pools were then sequenced. With approximately ten days of culture completed, CD4+ T cells were isolated. By PCR, the person was confirmed to have had SARS-CoV-2 infection between March and December 2020. The material sequenced was CD4+ T cells from PBMCs cultured with a peptide pool, taken before COVID-19 vaccination. All receptors come from a human donor who had a prior SARS-CoV-2 infection.

The rearrangement joins TRBV18 to TRBJ2-5; tentatively, D is TRBD1 (5 bases). CDR1 and CDR2 (germline): KGHSH, LQKENI. The CDR3 contains 13 residues. V was trimmed by 3 bases and J by 3 bases, leaving 8 bases between them. The CDR3 DNA sequence: TGTGCCAGCTCACCTGGCAGGGAAGAGACCCAGTACTTC. Protein product: CASSPGREETQYF.

The gene calls are TRBV18 and TRBJ2-1; 12 nucleotides agree with TRBD2. Germline CDR1 reads KGHSH; CDR2 reads LQKENI. CDR3 size: 19 residues. V lost 2 bases and J lost 5; bases outside the gene matches: 13. CDR3 DNA sequence: TGTGCCAGCTCACCAATCTCGCTAGCGGGAGGGTATAGAAACAATGAGCAGTTCTTC. This sequence encodes CASSPISLAGGYRNNEQFF.

As DNA, the CDR3 is TGTGCCAGCAGCTGGACTAGCGGGAGTGGGGAGACCCAGTACTTC. Its protein product is CASSWTSGSGETQYF. The rearrangement links TRBV2 to TRBJ2-5; 13 bases align to TRBD2. Per germline, CDR1 SNHLY and CDR2 FYNNEI. The CDR3 extends over 15 amino acids. V trimming: 6 bases; J trimming: 5 bases; junction bases outside the gene matches: 6.

The rearrangement joins TRBV30 to TRBJ2-1, with TRBD2 identical over 7 bases. The CDR3 spans 16 residues. Germline CDR1 is GTSNPN and CDR2 is SVGIG (reference sequence). V dropped 8 bases and J dropped 8; count of bases not matched to a gene: 21. DNA of the CDR3: TGTGCCGAAGGGGCGTTTGGAGCGGGGAGGGTCCATGAGCAGTTCTTC. It encodes CAEGAFGAGRVHEQFF.

This clone was recorded a few times. The rearrangement links TRBV7-8 to TRBJ2-7; D uncertain. CDR1 and CDR2 (germline): SGHVS, FQNEAQ. This CDR3 spans 11 amino acids. Trimming took off 5 bases at V and 1 base at J, with 3 bases between the two ends. This CDR3 is CASSASYEQYF. The CDR3 DNA reads TGTGCCAGCAGCGCATCCTACGAGCAGTACTTC.

This rearrangement joins TRBV7-6 to TRBJ2-5, with 7 bases matching TRBD2. The CDR3 extends over 17 amino acids. The ends lost 5 bases at V and 2 bases at J; junction bases unmatched: 14. Germline CDR1 and CDR2: SGHVS and FNYEAQ. The CDR3 reads CASSVTVPGLQQETQYF. CDR3 DNA sequence: TGTGCCAGCAGCGTAACAGTTCCGGGACTACAGCAAGAGACCCAGTACTTC.